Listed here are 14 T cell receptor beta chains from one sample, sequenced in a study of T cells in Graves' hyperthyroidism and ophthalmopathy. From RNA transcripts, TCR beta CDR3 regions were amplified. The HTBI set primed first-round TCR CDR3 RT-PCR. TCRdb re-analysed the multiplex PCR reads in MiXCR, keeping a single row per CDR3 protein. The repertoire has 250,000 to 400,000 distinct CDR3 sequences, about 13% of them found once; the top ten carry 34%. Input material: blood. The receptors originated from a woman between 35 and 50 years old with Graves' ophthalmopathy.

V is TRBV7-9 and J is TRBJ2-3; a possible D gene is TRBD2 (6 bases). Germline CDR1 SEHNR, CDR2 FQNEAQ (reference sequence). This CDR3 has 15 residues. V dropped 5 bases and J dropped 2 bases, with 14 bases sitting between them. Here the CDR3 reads CASSLSSGYTDTQYF. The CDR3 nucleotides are TGTGCCAGCAGCCTAAGTAGCGGTTACACAGATACGCAGTATTTT.

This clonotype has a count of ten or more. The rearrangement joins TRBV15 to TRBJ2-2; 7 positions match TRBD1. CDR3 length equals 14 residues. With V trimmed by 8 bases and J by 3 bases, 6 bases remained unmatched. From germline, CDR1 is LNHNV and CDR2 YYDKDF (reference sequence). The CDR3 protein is CATHRQGDTGELFF. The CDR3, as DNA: TGTGCCACCCACCGACAGGGTGACACCGGGGAGCTGTTTTTT.

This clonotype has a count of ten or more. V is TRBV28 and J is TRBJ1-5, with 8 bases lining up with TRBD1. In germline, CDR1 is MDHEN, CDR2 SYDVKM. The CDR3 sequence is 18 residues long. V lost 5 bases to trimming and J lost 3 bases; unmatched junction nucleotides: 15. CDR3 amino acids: CASSLFWTGNSFNQPQHF. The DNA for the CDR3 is TGTGCCAGCAGTCTGTTCTGGACAGGGAACAGCTTCAATCAGCCCCAGCATTTT.

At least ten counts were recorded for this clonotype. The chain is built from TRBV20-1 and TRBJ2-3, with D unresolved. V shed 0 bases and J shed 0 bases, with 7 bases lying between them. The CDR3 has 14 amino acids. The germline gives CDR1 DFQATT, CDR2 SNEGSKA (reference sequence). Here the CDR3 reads CSARERYSTDTQYF. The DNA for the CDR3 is TGCAGTGCTAGAGAAAGATATAGCACAGATACGCAGTATTTT.

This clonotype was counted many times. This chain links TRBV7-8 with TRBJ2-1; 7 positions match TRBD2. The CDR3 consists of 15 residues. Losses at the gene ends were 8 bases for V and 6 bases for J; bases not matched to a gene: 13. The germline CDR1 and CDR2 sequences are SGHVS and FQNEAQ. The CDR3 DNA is TGTGCCAGCGGGGGGAGGGCACCCGACCCCAATGAGCAGTTCTTC. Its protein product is CASGGRAPDPNEQFF. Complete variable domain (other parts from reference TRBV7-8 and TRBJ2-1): GAGVSQSPRYKVAKRGQDVALRCDPISGHVSLFWYQQALGQGPEFLTYFQNEAQLDKSGLPSDRFFAERPEGSVSTLKIQRTQQEDSAVYLCASGGRAPDPNEQFFGPGTRLTVL.

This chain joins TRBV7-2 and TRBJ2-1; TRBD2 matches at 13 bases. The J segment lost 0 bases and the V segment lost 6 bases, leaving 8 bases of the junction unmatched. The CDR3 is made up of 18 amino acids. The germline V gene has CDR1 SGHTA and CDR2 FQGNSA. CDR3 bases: TGTGCCAGCAGACAAGGACTAGCGGGGGCCCCCTCCTACAATGAGCAGTTCTTC. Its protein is CASRQGLAGAPSYNEQFF. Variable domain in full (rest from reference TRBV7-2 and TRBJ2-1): GAGVSQSPSNKVTEKGKDVELRCDPISGHTALYWYRQSLGQGLEFLIYFQGNSAPDKSGLPSDRFSAERTGGSVSTLTIQRTQQEDSAVYLCASRQGLAGAPSYNEQFFGPGTRLTVL.

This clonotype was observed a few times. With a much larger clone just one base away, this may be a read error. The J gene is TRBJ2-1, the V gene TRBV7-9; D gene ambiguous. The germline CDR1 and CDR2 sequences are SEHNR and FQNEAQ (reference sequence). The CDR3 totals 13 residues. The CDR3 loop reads CASSPPNYDEQFF. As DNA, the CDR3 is TGTGCCAGCAGCCCGCCCAACTACGATGAGCAGTTCTTC.

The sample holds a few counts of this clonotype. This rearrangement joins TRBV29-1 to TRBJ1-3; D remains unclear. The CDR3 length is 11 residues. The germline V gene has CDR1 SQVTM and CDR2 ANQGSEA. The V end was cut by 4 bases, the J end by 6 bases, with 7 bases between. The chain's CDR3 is CSVASLNTIYF. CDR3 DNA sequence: TGCAGCGTTGCTTCTCTAAACACCATATATTTT.

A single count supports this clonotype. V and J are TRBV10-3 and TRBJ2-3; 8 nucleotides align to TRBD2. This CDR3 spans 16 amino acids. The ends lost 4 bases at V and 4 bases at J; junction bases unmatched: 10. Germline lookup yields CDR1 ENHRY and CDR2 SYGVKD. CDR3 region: CAISAWVSGNADTQYF. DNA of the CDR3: TGTGCCATCAGTGCTTGGGTTAGCGGGAACGCAGATACGCAGTATTTT.

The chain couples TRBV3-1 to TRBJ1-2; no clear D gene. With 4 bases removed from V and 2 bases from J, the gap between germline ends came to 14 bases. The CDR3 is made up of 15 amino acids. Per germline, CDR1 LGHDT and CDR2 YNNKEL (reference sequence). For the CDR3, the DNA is TGTGCCAGCAGCCTGCGTCGGACGGGGAACTATGGCTACACCTTC. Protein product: CASSLRRTGNYGYTF.

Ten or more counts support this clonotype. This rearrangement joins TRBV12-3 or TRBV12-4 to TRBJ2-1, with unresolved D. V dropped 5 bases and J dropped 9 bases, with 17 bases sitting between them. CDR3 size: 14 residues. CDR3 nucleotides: TGTGCCAGCAGTCCCCCTAGGGATAGCAGTGAGCAGTTCTTC. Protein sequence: CASSPPRDSSEQFF.

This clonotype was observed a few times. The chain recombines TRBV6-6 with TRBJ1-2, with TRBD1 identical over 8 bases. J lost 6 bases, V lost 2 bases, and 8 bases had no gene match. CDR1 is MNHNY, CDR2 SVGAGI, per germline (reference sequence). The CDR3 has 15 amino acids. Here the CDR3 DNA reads TGTGCCAGCAGTTACAATGGACAGGGATCCGATGGCTACACCTTC. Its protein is CASSYNGQGSDGYTF.

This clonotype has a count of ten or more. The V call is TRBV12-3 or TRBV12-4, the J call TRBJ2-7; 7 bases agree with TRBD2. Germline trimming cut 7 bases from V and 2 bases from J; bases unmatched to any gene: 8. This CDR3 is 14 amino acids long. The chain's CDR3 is CASIGTNPPYEQYF. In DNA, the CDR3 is TGTGCCAGCATCGGGACTAACCCACCCTACGAGCAGTACTTC.

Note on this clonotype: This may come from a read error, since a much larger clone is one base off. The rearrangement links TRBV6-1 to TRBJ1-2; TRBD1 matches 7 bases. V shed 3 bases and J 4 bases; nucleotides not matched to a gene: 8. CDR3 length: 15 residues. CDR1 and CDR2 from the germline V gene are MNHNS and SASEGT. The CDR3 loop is CASSERRDSPYGYTF. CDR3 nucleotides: TGTGCCAGCAGTGAGAGGCGGGACAGTCCCTATGGCTACACCTTC.